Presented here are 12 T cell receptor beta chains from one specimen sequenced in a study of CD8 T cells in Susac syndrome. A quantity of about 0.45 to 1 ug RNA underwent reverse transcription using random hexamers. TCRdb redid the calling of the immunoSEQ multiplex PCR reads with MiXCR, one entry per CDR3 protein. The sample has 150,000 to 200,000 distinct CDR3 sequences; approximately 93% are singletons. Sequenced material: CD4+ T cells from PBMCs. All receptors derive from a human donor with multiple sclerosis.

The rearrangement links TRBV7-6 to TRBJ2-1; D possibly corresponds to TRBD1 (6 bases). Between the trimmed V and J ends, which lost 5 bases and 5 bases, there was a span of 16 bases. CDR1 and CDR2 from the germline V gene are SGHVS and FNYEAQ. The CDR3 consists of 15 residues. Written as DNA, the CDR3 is TGTGCCAGCAGCAAACAGGGCCAACTGAACAATGAGCAGTTCTTC. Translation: CASSKQGQLNNEQFF.

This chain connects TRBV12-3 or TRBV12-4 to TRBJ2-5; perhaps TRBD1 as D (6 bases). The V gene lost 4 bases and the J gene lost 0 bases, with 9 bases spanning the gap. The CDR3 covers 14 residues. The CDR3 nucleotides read TGTGCCAGCAGTTCACAGGGAAACCAAGAGACCCAGTACTTC. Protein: CASSSQGNQETQYF.

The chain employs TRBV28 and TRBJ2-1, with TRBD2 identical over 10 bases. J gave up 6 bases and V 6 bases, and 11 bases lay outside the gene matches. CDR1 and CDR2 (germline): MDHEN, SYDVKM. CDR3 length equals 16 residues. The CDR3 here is CASSQSASGSRNEQFF. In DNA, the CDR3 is TGTGCCAGCAGCCAGTCTGCTAGCGGGAGCCGCAATGAGCAGTTCTTC.

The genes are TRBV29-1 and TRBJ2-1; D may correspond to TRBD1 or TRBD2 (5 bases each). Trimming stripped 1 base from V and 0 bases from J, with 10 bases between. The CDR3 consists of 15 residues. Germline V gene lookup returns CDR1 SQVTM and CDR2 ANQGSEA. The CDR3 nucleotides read TGCAGCGTTGAAGGGGCAGGGAGCTCCTACAATGAGCAGTTCTTC. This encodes CSVEGAGSSYNEQFF.

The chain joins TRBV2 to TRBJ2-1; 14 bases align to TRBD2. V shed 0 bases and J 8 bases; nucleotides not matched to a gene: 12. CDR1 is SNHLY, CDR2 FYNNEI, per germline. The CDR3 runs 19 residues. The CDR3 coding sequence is TGTGCCAGCAGTGAAGCGCTTCTAGGACTAGCGGGAGGAGGCTATGAGCAGTTCTTC. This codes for CASSEALLGLAGGGYEQFF.

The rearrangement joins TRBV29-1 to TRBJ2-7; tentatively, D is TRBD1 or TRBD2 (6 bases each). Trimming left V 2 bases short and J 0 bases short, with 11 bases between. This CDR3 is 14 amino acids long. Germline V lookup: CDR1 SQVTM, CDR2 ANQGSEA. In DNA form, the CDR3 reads TGCAGCGTTGAACGAGGGGGGAGCTCCTACGAGCAGTACTTC. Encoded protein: CSVERGGSSYEQYF.

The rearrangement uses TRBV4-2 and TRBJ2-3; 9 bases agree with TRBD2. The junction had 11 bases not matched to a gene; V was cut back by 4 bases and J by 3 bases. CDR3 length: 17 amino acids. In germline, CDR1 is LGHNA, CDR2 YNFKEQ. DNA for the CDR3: TGTGCCAGCAGCCCCCGAGGATCTAGCGGGGCTACAGATACGCAGTATTTT. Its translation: CASSPRGSSGATDTQYF.

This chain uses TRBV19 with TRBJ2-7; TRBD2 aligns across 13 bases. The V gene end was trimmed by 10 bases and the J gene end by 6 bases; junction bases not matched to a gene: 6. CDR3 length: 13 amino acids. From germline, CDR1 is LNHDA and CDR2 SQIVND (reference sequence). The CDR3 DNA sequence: TGTGCCACGGGACTAGCGGGATATGGCGAGCAGTACTTC. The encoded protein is CATGLAGYGEQYF. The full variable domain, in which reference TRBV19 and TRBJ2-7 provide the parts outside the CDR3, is DGGITQSPKYLFRKEGQNVTLSCEQNLNHDAMYWYRQDPGQGLRLIYYSQIVNDFQKGDIAEGYSVSREKKESFPLTVTSAQKNPTAFYLCATGLAGYGEQYFGPGTRLTVT.

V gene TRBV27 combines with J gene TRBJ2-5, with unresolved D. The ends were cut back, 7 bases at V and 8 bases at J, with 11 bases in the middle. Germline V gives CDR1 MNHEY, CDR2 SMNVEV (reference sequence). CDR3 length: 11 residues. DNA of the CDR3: TGTGCCAGCATTACCTTGGAAACCCAGTACTTC. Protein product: CASITLETQYF.

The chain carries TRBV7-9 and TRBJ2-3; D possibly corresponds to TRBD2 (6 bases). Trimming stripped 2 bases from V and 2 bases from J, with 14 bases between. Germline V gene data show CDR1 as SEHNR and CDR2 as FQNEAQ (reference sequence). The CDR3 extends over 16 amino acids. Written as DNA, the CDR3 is TGTGCCAGCAGCTTATCTGGGACTCCAAACACAGATACGCAGTATTTT. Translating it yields CASSLSGTPNTDTQYF.

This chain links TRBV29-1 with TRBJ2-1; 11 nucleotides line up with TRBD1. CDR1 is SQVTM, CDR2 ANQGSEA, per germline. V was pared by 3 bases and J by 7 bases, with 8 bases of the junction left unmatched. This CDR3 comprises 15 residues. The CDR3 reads CSVDYVGTGGNEQFF. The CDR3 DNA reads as TGCAGCGTTGATTATGTTGGGACAGGGGGGAATGAGCAGTTCTTC.

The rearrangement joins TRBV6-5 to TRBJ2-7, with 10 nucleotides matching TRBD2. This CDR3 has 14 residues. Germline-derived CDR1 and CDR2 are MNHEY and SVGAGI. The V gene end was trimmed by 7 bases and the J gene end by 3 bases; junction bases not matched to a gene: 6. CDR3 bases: TGTGCCAGCACCGTAGCGGGAGGAAACTACGAGCAGTACTTC. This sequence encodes CASTVAGGNYEQYF.